The next 8 T cell receptor beta chains were all read from a single sample in a study of blood T cell repertoires in COVID-19. Using immunoSEQ multiplex PCR, the repertoire was profiled, and TCRdb retains in-frame clones only, with some absent. This table holds almost 200,000 clones, 89% found once. The sample consisted of PBMCs or T cells enriched from blood (not recorded which). The receptors here all came from a woman aged 18-35 years who had recovered from COVID-19.

The chain joins TRBV14 to TRBJ1-3; no clear D. Trimming removed 4 bases at V and 2 bases at J, with 18 bases between. This CDR3 spans 17 amino acids. CDR1 is SGHDN, CDR2 FVKESK, per germline. CDR3 protein: CASSPRKGGSAGNTIYF. The CDR3 coding sequence is TGTGCCAGCAGCCCCCGCAAAGGTGGTAGCGCTGGAAACACCATATATTTT.

The rearrangement uses TRBV9 and TRBJ1-1, with D uncertain. This CDR3 has 14 residues. V was cut by 0 bases and J by 1 base, with 7 bases left in between. Per the germline V gene, CDR1 is SGDLS and CDR2 is YYNGEE. CDR3: CASSVAPRNTEAFF. The CDR3 DNA reads as TGTGCCAGCAGCGTAGCCCCCAGGAACACTGAAGCTTTCTTT.

V and J are TRBV9 and TRBJ1-4; the match to TRBD1 covers 10 bases. Trimming removed 3 bases from V and 8 bases from J; junction bases left unmatched: 7. Germline lookup yields CDR1 SGDLS and CDR2 YYNGEE. The CDR3 length is 15 residues. CDR3 in amino acids: CASSDGTGVGEKLFF. The CDR3 bases are TGTGCCAGCAGCGATGGGACAGGGGTTGGGGAAAAACTGTTTTTT.

The chain links TRBV2 to TRBJ1-2, with unresolved D. V was shortened by 8 bases and J by 6 bases, with 13 bases between the two germline ends. CDR1 is SNHLY, CDR2 FYNNEI, per germline. The CDR3 totals 12 residues. In nucleotides, the CDR3 is TGTGCCAGCTTGGAGGTATACGATGGCTACACCTTC. Encoded protein: CASLEVYDGYTF.

The rearrangement links TRBV28 to TRBJ2-6; D is possibly TRBD1 (5 bases). The ends were cut back, 8 bases at V and 3 bases at J, with 8 bases in the middle. The CDR3 contains 13 residues. Germline assignment: CDR1 MDHEN and CDR2 SYDVKM. Here the CDR3 DNA reads TGTGCCAGCGCAGGGCATGGGGCCAACGTCCTGACTTTC. Protein: CASAGHGANVLTF.

V usage is TRBV5-1 and J usage is TRBJ1-2, with TRBD1 matching over 7 bases. This CDR3 contains 15 residues. Germline CDR1 is SGHRS and CDR2 is YFSETQ. Trimming removed 3 bases from V and 1 base from J; junction bases left unmatched: 6. The CDR3 loop is CASSSAGTDNYGYTF. The CDR3 DNA follows: TGCGCCAGCAGCTCTGCCGGGACAGATAACTATGGCTACACCTTC.

This clone was recorded once. The chain is built from TRBV5-1 and TRBJ2-2; 12 bases map to TRBD2. CDR3 length: 16 residues. V lost 4 bases and J lost 2; bases outside the gene matches: 3. CDR1 and CDR2 (germline): SGHRS, YFSETQ. In DNA, the CDR3 is TGCGCCAGCAGCATAGGACTAGCGGGAAACACCGGGGAGCTGTTTTTT. Translated: CASSIGLAGNTGELFF.

As to this clone: This sample includes further DNA sequences coding for the same CDR3. The genes are TRBV6-5 and TRBJ1-1, with TRBD1 matching over 7 bases. Germline CDR1 reads MNHEY; CDR2 reads SVGAGI. V trimming: 6 bases; J trimming: 0 bases; junction bases outside the gene matches: 4. The CDR3 loop spans 14 amino acids. The CDR3 DNA reads as TGTGCCAGCAGGGAGACAGGGCTGAACACTGAAGCTTTCTTT. This translates into CASRETGLNTEAFF.